The 29 T cell receptor beta chains in this list originate from one sample, sequenced in a study of cytomegalovirus exposure and HLA in healthy donors. PCR was performed using 60 Vbeta and 13 Jbeta primers. Sequencing was performed with immunoSEQ multiplex PCR; in TCRdb, only in-frame clones are kept and a portion is missing. The sample holds some 130,000 clones, around 72% seen once. Sequenced input: PBMCs. The source is a man aged 45 to 65 in good health and CMV-seropositive.

The chain employs TRBV10-1 and TRBJ2-5, with a tentative D call TRBD1 (6 bases). Germline-derived CDR1 and CDR2 are WNHNN and SYGVQD (reference sequence). The CDR3 covers 13 residues. Trimming stripped 5 bases from V and 4 bases from J, with 11 bases between. CDR3: CASSRGQTETQYF. CDR3 in DNA: TGCGCCAGCAGTAGAGGACAGACAGAGACCCAGTACTTC.

The chain uses TRBV5-6 and TRBJ1-4; D might be TRBD1 (6 bases). Trimming stripped 5 bases from V and 0 bases from J, with 11 bases between. The CDR3 length is 15 residues. The germline CDR1 and CDR2 sequences are SGHDT and YYEEEE. Here the CDR3 reads CASRVTGATNEKLFF. CDR3 coding DNA: TGTGCCAGCAGGGTGACAGGTGCAACTAATGAAAAACTGTTTTTT. The full variable domain, rest sourced from reference TRBV5-6 and TRBJ1-4, is DAGVTQSPTHLIKTRGQQVTLRCSPKSGHDTVSWYQQALGQGPQFIFQYYEEEERQRGNFPDRFSGHQFPNYSSELNVNALLLGDSALYLCASRVTGATNEKLFFGSGTQLSVL.

The J gene is TRBJ1-4, the V gene TRBV7-9; D gene unclear. CDR3 length: 12 amino acids. V lost 1 base and J 6 bases, leaving 3 bases between the germline ends. The germline V gene has CDR1 SEHNR and CDR2 FQNEAQ (reference sequence). CDR3 in DNA: TGTGCCAGCAGCTTAGTATATGAAAAACTGTTTTTT. Amino acids: CASSLVYEKLFF.

V usage is TRBV5-1 and J usage is TRBJ2-5; unclear D gene. The end of the DNA is better explained by TRBJ2-7, so the J call may be wrong. This CDR3 is 13 amino acids long. The germline V gene has CDR1 SGHRS and CDR2 YFSETQ. For the CDR3, the DNA is TGCGCCAGCAGATCTCCCTACTCCTACGAGCAGTACTTC. Its translation: CASRSPYSYEQYF.

This chain joins TRBV2 and TRBJ2-3; D uncertain. From germline, CDR1 is SNHLY and CDR2 FYNNEI. Trimming shortened V by 3 bases and J by 11 bases, and 12 bases separated the two germline ends. The length of the CDR3 is 12 residues. The CDR3 loop is CASSDRDWRQYF. CDR3 bases: TGTGCCAGCAGTGACAGAGACTGGAGGCAGTATTTT.

The rearrangement uses TRBV4-2 and TRBJ1-5; unclear D gene. Between the trimmed V and J ends, which lost 0 bases and 8 bases, there was a span of 17 bases. The germline V gene encodes CDR1 LGHNA and CDR2 YNFKEQ. The CDR3 runs 16 residues. CDR3 DNA sequence: TGTGCCAGCAGCCAAGATGGAACCCTAGGATTGGAGCCCCAGCATTTT. It translates to CASSQDGTLGLEPQHF.

V usage is TRBV5-4 and J usage is TRBJ1-2; D is unclear. The CDR3 loop spans 16 amino acids. Trimming left V 4 bases short and J 6 bases short, with 22 bases between. In germline, CDR1 is SGHNT, CDR2 YYREEE (reference sequence). This CDR3 is CASSPLRDSKLHGYTF. CDR3 sequence (DNA): TGTGCCAGCAGCCCTCTTAGAGACTCCAAGCTGCATGGCTACACCTTC.

A remark on this clone: Compared with germline, one end of the junction differs, possibly owing to a read error. Other DNA sequences in the sample encode the same CDR3. This chain links TRBV7-9 with TRBJ2-3, with TRBD2 matching 9 bases. This CDR3 comprises 14 residues. Germline-derived CDR1 and CDR2 are SEHNR and FQNEAQ (reference sequence). The CDR3 loop reads CASSSGLATDTQYF. Written as DNA, the CDR3 is TGTGCCAGCAGCTCGGGACTAGCCACAGATACACAGTATTTT.

This chain joins TRBV6-5 and TRBJ1-2; no reliable D call. In germline, CDR1 is MNHEY, CDR2 SVGAGI. The V and J ends lost 1 base and 8 bases respectively, with 8 bases between them. This CDR3 has 12 amino acids. Here the CDR3 DNA reads TGTGCCAGCAGTTACTACGGGGAAGGCTACACCTTC. Its protein product is CASSYYGEGYTF.

CDR3 residues: CASSRKTNTGELFF. CDR3 DNA: TGTGCCAGCTCTAGGAAAACGAACACCGGGGAGCTGTTTTTT. This chain connects TRBV7-3 to TRBJ2-2; D uncertain. CDR1 is SGHTA and CDR2 is FQGTGA in the germline V gene. This CDR3 comprises 14 residues. Trimming stripped 8 bases from V and 0 bases from J, with 10 bases between.

The chain carries TRBV7-3 and TRBJ2-7; 11 bases match TRBD1. The CDR3 is 17 amino acids. Trimming cost V 8 bases and J 9 bases; bases outside gene matches: 21. Germline V CDR1 and CDR2: SGHTA, FQGTGA. The CDR3 nucleotides are TGTGCCAGCGGGATAGGGACAGGGGGTAAAGATGTCGGTAGGCAGTACTTC. This codes for CASGIGTGGKDVGRQYF.

The chain has TRBV5-1 and TRBJ1-1; TRBD1 aligns across 12 bases. The CDR3 is 17 amino acids. Germline V lookup: CDR1 SGHRS, CDR2 YFSETQ. The junction had 16 bases not matched to a gene; V was cut back by 4 bases and J by 9 bases. CDR3 amino acids: CASSPEGTGGAQYKAFF. In DNA form, the CDR3 reads TGCGCCAGCAGCCCGGAGGGGACAGGGGGCGCCCAATATAAAGCTTTCTTT.

This chain links TRBV10-3 with TRBJ2-1, with 11 bases fitting TRBD2. V trimming: 3 bases; J trimming: 4 bases; junction bases outside the gene matches: 5. CDR1 and CDR2 from the germline V gene are ENHRY and SYGVKD. The CDR3 is 16 residues long. In nucleotides, the CDR3 is TGTGCCATCAGTGACCCGGGACTAGCGGCTTACAATGAGCAGTTCTTC. This encodes CAISDPGLAAYNEQFF.

The sample holds a few counts of this clone. J is TRBJ2-6 and V is TRBV2, with 7 nucleotides matching TRBD1. The CDR3 loop spans 15 amino acids. The germline CDR1 and CDR2 sequences are SNHLY and FYNNEI. V lost 6 bases to trimming and J lost 2 bases; unmatched junction nucleotides: 4. The CDR3 protein is CASRADRAGANVLTF. DNA for the CDR3: TGTGCCAGCAGGGCAGACAGGGCTGGGGCCAACGTCCTGACTTTC.

V usage is TRBV27 and J usage is TRBJ2-5, with 9 positions matching TRBD2. Gene TRBJ2-7 matches the end of the DNA better, so the J call may be wrong. CDR3 length: 15 amino acids. Germline V lookup: CDR1 MNHEY, CDR2 SMNVEV (reference sequence). The CDR3 loop reads CASSLLAGESYEQYF. The CDR3 DNA sequence: TGTGCCAGCAGTTTATTAGCGGGAGAGTCCTACGAGCAGTACTTC.

CDR3 amino acids: CASSEGGIEGYTF. DNA for the CDR3: TGTGCCAGCAGTGAAGGTGGTATAGAAGGCTACACCTTC. J is TRBJ1-2 and V is TRBV2; D uncertain. Trimming took off 1 base at V and 8 bases at J, with 11 bases between the two ends. The CDR3 sequence is 13 residues long. Germline V gives CDR1 SNHLY, CDR2 FYNNEI.

This rearrangement joins TRBV6-5 to TRBJ1-2, with 8 bases fitting TRBD1. This CDR3 spans 15 amino acids. CDR1 MNHEY and CDR2 SVGAGI come from the germline V gene. J gave up 4 bases and V 4 bases, and 8 bases lay outside the gene matches. The CDR3 loop is CASSFTGQGSYGYTF. DNA for the CDR3: TGTGCCAGCAGTTTTACTGGACAGGGATCCTATGGCTACACCTTC.

V gene TRBV6-1 combines with J gene TRBJ2-1; 14 bases align to TRBD2. V lost 8 bases to trimming and J lost 10 bases; unmatched junction nucleotides: 10. CDR3 size: 15 residues. Looked up from germline, CDR1 is MNHNS and CDR2 is SASEGT. The CDR3 here is CASETGTSGSREQFF. CDR3 sequence (DNA): TGTGCCAGCGAGACCGGGACTAGCGGGAGTAGGGAGCAGTTCTTC.

DNA of the CDR3: TGCGCCAGCAAAAGGACAGGCGGCGTGAACACTGAAGCTTTCTTT. Translated, it gives CASKRTGGVNTEAFF. The chain couples TRBV5-1 to TRBJ1-1; 7 bases align to TRBD1. The trim removed 6 bases at V and 0 bases at J, leaving 8 bases unmatched. CDR1 and CDR2 (germline): SGHRS, YFSETQ. This CDR3 comprises 15 residues.

CDR3 residues: CASSPGQLSEQFF. CDR3 sequence (DNA): TGTGCCAGCAGCCCGGGACAGTTATCCGAGCAGTTCTTC. The chain carries TRBV5-4 and TRBJ2-1; TRBD1 matches 7 bases. The CDR3 extends over 13 amino acids. V shed 4 bases and J 10 bases; nucleotides not matched to a gene: 8. From germline, CDR1 is SGHNT and CDR2 YYREEE (reference sequence).

CDR3 nucleotides: TGTGCCAGCACCCCGGGGGGAAGATCAGCAGATACGCAGTATTTT. Its protein product is CASTPGGRSADTQYF. This chain connects TRBV5-4 to TRBJ2-3, with 7 nucleotides matching TRBD2. Germline trimming cut 6 bases from V and 4 bases from J; bases unmatched to any gene: 11. The germline CDR1 and CDR2 sequences are SGHNT and YYREEE (reference sequence). The CDR3 consists of 15 residues. The entire variable domain, with the rest obtained from reference TRBV5-4 and TRBJ2-3, is as follows: ETGVTQSPTHLIKTRGQQVTLRCSSQSGHNTVSWYQQALGQGPQFIFQYYREEENGRGNFPPRFSGLQFPNYSSELNVNALELDDSALYLCASTPGGRSADTQYFGPGTRLTVL.

The chain combines TRBV11-3 with TRBJ1-1, with 8 positions matching TRBD1. The germline V gene encodes CDR1 SGHNT and CDR2 YENEEA. With 5 bases clipped from V and 5 bases from J, the junction kept 10 bases outside the gene matches. The CDR3 covers 15 residues. The CDR3 DNA is TGTGCCAGCAGCGGCGGACAGGGCTTGGGAACTGAAGCTTTCTTT. Protein product: CASSGGQGLGTEAFF.

The table lists this clone with a count of one. The V and J genes are TRBV7-9 and TRBJ1-5; D possibly corresponds to TRBD1 (5 bases). The CDR3 is made up of 14 amino acids. Germline CDR1 and CDR2: SEHNR and FQNEAQ (reference sequence). V lost 5 bases to trimming and J lost 7 bases, with 15 bases between them. CDR3 nucleotides: TGTGCCAGCAGCCCGGACTCTGGGGGGCAGCCCCAGCATTTT. It yields the protein CASSPDSGGQPQHF.

The J gene is TRBJ2-3, the V gene TRBV29-1, with 12 nucleotides matching TRBD2. V shed 0 bases and J 4 bases; nucleotides not matched to a gene: 5. Looked up from germline, CDR1 is SQVTM and CDR2 is ANQGSEA. The CDR3 runs to 16 residues. In DNA form, the CDR3 reads TGCAGCGTTGAAGAACGGACTAGCGGGATACCAGATACGCAGTATTTT. Amino acid sequence: CSVEERTSGIPDTQYF.

The rearrangement uses TRBV5-1 and TRBJ2-1; TRBD2 aligns across 14 bases. Germline CDR1 reads SGHRS; CDR2 reads YFSETQ. The CDR3 runs 18 residues. V dropped 3 bases and J dropped 4; count of bases not matched to a gene: 9. The CDR3, as DNA: TGCGCCAGCAGCTCCACCCGCGGGACTAGCGGGGGTTACAATGAGCAGTTCTTC. This codes for CASSSTRGTSGGYNEQFF. The full variable domain, with the rest looked up from reference TRBV5-1 and TRBJ2-1, is KAGVTQTPRYLIKTRGQQVTLSCSPISGHRSVSWYQQTPGQGLQFLFEYFSETQRNKGNFPGRFSGRQFSNSRSEMNVSTLELGDSALYLCASSSTRGTSGGYNEQFFGPGTRLTVL.

The rearrangement uses TRBV18 and TRBJ2-3; D remains ambiguous. With 4 bases removed from V and 1 base from J, the gap between germline ends came to 9 bases. From germline, CDR1 is KGHSH and CDR2 LQKENI. The CDR3 runs to 14 residues. The CDR3 is CASSHRRGTDTQYF. CDR3 bases: TGTGCCAGCTCACACCGGAGAGGCACAGATACGCAGTATTTT.

This sequence joins TRBV4-2 and TRBJ1-5, with no clear D. This CDR3 region has 14 residues. Germline V gene data show CDR1 as LGHNA and CDR2 as YNFKEQ. Trimming took 4 bases from V and 3 from J, leaving 10 bases between them. Here the CDR3 DNA reads TGTGCCAGCAGCCTCGGAGGGATCAATCAGCCCCAGCATTTT. It translates to CASSLGGINQPQHF.

This CDR3 is CASSPGINRVTDTQYF. The CDR3 bases are TGTGCCAGCAGCCCGGGGATTAACAGGGTAACAGATACGCAGTATTTT. The J gene is TRBJ2-3, the V gene TRBV7-2; D is perhaps TRBD1 (6 bases). The germline gives CDR1 SGHTA, CDR2 FQGNSA. The CDR3 length is 16 residues. V lost 5 bases and J lost 3, with 18 bases in between.

V and J are TRBV5-4 and TRBJ2-7; a possible D gene is TRBD2 (6 bases). Trimming left V 4 bases short and J 3 bases short, with 11 bases between. Germline CDR1 reads SGHNT; CDR2 reads YYREEE (reference sequence). This CDR3 is 13 amino acids long. The CDR3 protein is CASSPGGGYEQYF. DNA for the CDR3: TGTGCCAGCAGCCCCGGGGGAGGCTACGAGCAGTACTTC.